This T cell receptor beta chain was identified in a study of cytotoxic CD8 clonotypes in ibrutinib-treated CLL. Study as a whole: Response was recorded as partial in some 24 patients and complete in 2; at median 68 months, 14 remained remitted and around twelve had progressed. Overall study results and limits: Rare overall, public clonotypes shrank or held steady under therapy.

Only in-frame clones appear in the TCRdb table, and some are missing; sequencing was by immunoSEQ multiplex PCR. The sample has approximately 320,000 clones, roughly two thirds seen once; the top ten hold approximately 6%. V was cut by 4 bases and J by 0 bases, with 17 bases left in between. In germline, CDR1 is MGHRA, CDR2 YSYEKL. This CDR3 comprises 17 residues. This clone was seen a handful of times. Its antigen is currently unknown. Sequences were derived from PBMCs, sampled after 36 months of ibrutinib treatment. The sequence was obtained from a human donor with chronic lymphocytic leukemia. The gene calls are TRBV4-1 and TRBJ2-3; D gene uncertain. For the CDR3, the DNA is TGCGCCAGCAGCCTTGTGCCAGCCCCGAAAAGCACAGATACGCAGTATTTT. This gives the protein CASSLVPAPKSTDTQYF.